This T cell receptor (beta chain) appears in the sequencing data of a study of cytomegalovirus exposure and HLA in healthy donors. For this clone: Its antigen is unidentified.

General observations from the study: Most TCR sequences proved rare, with some public TCRs found in many donors. The CMV antigen specificity of a few CMV-associated chains was confirmed through in vitro analysis. Reportedly, cytomegalovirus status was diagnosed with high sensitivity and specificity.

CDR3 length equals 14 residues. Per germline, CDR1 SNHLY and CDR2 FYNNEI. V dropped 7 bases and J dropped 7 bases, with 17 bases sitting between them. Some clones are missing from TCRdb's copy, which holds only in-frame ones; the method was immunoSEQ multiplex PCR. This table has tens of thousands of clones, approximately 92% appearing once. Sequencing was performed on PBMCs. The sequence was obtained from a man in his late teens or twenties in good health and CMV-seropositive. The J gene is TRBJ1-5, the V gene TRBV2; D gene unclear. The CDR3: CASTREEAVQPQHF. CDR3 nucleotide sequence: TGTGCCAGCACCCGTGAGGAGGCGGTGCAGCCCCAGCATTTT.